The present T cell receptor beta chain was sequenced within a study of T cell changes during pregnancy in multiple sclerosis (dated by TCRdb to the late 2010s). Notes on the research overall: In women with multiple sclerosis, the researchers looked at how the T cell repertoire shifted as pregnancy progressed.

From V the trimming removes 6 bases and from J it removes 0 bases, while the gene matches leave 9 bases of the junction unaccounted for. The CDR3 measures 16 amino acids from cysteine to phenylalanine. Of all the DNA, just the CDR3 is kept, 48 bases in frame from base 1. As encoded in the germline V gene (reference sequence), CDR1 is SGHNT while CDR2 is YYREEE. The library came from the immunoSEQ multiplex PCR assay. TCRdb carries this immuneACCESS record with in-frame sequences only. Its versions omit some clonotypes, under half of them owing to an unresolved V gene in the studies checked, with the rest unexplained. For this sample the table gives 75,000 to 85,000 clones, of which approximately 93% were detected only once. The ten top clones hold more than 2.5% of the sample. On this clone: Its antigen remains undetermined. No base qualities exist here, and no much larger clone lies one base off it.

This receptor was identified in a female donor with multiple sclerosis, enrolled in a pregnancy study. Material: peripheral blood, obtained in the second trimester of pregnancy. The chain links TRBV5-4 with TRBJ2-3; 8 bases in the junction line up with TRBD1. The CDR3 protein: CASKPGQGTSTDTQYF. The DNA sequence is TGTGCCAGCAAACCAGGACAGGGTACTAGCACAGATACGCAGTATTTT.